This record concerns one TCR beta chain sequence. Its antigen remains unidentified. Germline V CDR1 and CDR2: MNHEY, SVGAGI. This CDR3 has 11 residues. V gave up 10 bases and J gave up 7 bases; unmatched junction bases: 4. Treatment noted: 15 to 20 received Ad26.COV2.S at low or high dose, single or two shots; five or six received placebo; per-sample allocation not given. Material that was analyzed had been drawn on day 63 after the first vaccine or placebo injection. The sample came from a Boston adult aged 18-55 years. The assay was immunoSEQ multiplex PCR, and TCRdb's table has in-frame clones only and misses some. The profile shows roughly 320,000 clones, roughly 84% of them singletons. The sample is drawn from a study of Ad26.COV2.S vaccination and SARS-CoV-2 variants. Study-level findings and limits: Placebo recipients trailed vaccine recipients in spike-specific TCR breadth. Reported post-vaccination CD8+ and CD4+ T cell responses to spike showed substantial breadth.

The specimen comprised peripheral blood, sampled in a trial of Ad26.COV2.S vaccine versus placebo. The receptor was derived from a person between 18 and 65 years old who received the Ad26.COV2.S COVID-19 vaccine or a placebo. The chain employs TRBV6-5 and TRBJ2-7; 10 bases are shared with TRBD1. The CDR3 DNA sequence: TGTGCCACGACAGGGGGCTTGGAGCAGTACTTC. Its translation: CATTGGLEQYF.